This TCR beta chain came from a study of post-analysis software for immune sequencing data. Overall study results and limits: Comparison of patients with controls showed roughly five TRBV segments more frequent in patients, TRBV5-6, TRBV5-1 and TRBV20-1 among them.

The CDR3 spans 14 residues. Trimming took off 3 bases at V and 6 bases at J, with 12 bases between the two ends. The library was made from cDNA and included unique molecular identifiers. TCRdb re-called the PCR reads with MiXCR, one entry per CDR3 protein. Of roughly 700,000 distinct CDR3 sequences in the sample, about 32% were seen once. This clonotype was detected a few times. Antigen specificity is unknown. The gene calls are TRBV12-3 or TRBV12-4 and TRBJ1-5; D remains ambiguous. The material sequenced was blood. This TCR was recovered from a girl aged 10-17 years with multiple sclerosis. The CDR3 nucleotides are TGTGCCAGCAGTTTGCGGGGAATGGGTCAGCCCCAGCATTTT. Protein: CASSLRGMGQPQHF.